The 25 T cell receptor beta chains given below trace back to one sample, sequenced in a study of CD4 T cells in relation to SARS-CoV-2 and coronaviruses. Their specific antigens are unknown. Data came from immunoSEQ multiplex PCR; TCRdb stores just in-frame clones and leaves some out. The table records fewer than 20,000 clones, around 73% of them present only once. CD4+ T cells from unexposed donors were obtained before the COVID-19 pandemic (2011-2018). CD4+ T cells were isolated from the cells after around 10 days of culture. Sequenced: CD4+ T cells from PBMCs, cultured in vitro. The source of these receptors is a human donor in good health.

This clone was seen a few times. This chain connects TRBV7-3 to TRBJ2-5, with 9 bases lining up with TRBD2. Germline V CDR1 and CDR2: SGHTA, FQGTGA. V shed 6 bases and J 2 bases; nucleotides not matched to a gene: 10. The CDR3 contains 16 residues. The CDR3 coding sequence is TGTGCCAGCAGTCCGGGGGGCGGGAGGGGTCAAGAGACCCAGTACTTC. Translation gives CASSPGGGRGQETQYF.

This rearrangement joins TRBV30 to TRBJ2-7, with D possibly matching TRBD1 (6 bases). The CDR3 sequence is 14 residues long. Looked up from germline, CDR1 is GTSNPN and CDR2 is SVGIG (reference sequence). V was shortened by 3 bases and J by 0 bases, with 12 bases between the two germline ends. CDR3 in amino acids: CAWSRNRDSYEQYF. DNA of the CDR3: TGTGCCTGGAGCCGGAACAGGGACTCCTACGAGCAGTACTTC. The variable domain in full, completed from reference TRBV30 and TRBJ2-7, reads SQTIHQWPATLVQPVGSPLSLECTVEGTSNPNLYWYRQAAGRGLQLLFYSVGIGQISSEVPQNLSASRPQDRQFILSSKKLLLSDSGFYLCAWSRNRDSYEQYFGPGTRLTVT.

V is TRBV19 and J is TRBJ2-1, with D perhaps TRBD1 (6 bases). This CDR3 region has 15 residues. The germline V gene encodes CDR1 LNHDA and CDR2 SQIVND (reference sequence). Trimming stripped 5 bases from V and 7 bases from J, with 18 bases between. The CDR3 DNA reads TGTGCCAGTAGTCCTTCGGACAGTTGGGATAATGAGCAGTTCTTC. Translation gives CASSPSDSWDNEQFF.

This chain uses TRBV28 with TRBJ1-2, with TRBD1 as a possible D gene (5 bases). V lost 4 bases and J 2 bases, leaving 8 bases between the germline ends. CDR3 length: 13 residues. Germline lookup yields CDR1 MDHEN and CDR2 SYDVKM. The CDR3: CASSSDTNYGYTF. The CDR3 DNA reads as TGTGCCAGCAGTTCGGACACAAACTATGGCTACACCTTC.

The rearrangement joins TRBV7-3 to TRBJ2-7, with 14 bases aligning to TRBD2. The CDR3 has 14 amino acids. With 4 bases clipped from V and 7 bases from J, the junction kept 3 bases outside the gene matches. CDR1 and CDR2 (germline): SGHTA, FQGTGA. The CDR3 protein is CASSSGTSGSEQYF. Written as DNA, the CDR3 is TGTGCCAGCAGCTCCGGGACTAGCGGGAGTGAGCAGTACTTC.

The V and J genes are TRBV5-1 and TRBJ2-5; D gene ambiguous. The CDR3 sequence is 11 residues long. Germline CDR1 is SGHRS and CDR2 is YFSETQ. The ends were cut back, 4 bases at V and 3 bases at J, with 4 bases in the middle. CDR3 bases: TGCGCCAGCAGCAGAGAAGAGACCCAGTACTTC. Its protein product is CASSREETQYF.

The CDR3 DNA reads as TGCGCCAGCAGCAACGTGGACAGGGGGCAAGACGAGCAGTACTTC. Its translation is CASSNVDRGQDEQYF. This chain links TRBV5-1 with TRBJ2-7, with 11 bases aligning to TRBD1. V gave up 4 bases and J gave up 5 bases; unmatched junction bases: 8. Germline loops: CDR1 SGHRS, CDR2 YFSETQ. The CDR3 is 15 residues long.

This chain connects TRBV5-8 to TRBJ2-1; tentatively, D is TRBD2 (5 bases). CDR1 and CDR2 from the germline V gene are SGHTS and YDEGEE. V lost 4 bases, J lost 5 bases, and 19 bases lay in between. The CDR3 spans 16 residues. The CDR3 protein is CASSQTRLLADNEQFF. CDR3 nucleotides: TGTGCCAGCAGCCAAACTAGACTACTCGCCGACAATGAGCAGTTCTTC.

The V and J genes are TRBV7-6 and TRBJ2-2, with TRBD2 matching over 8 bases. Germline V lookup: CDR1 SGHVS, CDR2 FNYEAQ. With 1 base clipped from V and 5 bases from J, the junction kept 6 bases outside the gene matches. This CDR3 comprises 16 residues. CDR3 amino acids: CASSLGTSGNTGELFF. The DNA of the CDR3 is TGTGCCAGCAGCTTAGGCACTAGCGGTAATACCGGGGAGCTGTTTTTT.

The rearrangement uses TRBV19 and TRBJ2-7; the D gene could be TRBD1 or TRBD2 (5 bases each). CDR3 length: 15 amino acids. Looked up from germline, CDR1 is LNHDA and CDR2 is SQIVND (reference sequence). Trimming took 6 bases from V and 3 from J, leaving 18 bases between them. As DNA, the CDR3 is TGTGCCAGTAGACAACAGGTTCGGGGTCACTACGAGCAGTACTTC. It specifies CASRQQVRGHYEQYF.

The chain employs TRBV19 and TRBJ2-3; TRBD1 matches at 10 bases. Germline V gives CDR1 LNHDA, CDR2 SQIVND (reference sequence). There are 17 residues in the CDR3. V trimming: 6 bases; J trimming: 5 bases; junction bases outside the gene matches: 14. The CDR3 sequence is CASRPGQGMEPGDTQYF. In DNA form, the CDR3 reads TGTGCCAGTAGGCCGGGACAGGGGATGGAGCCCGGAGATACGCAGTATTTT.

DNA of the CDR3: TGTGCCAGCAGCCCCCGGACTAGCGGGTATGGAGAGACCCAGTACTTC. Protein sequence: CASSPRTSGYGETQYF. The chain couples TRBV3-1 (or the pseudogene TRBV3-2) to TRBJ2-5, with 11 bases matching TRBD2. This CDR3 has 16 residues. Germline values: CDR1 LGHDT, CDR2 YNNKEL (reference sequence). The V and J ends lost 4 bases and 4 bases, in that order; junction bases with no gene match: 8.

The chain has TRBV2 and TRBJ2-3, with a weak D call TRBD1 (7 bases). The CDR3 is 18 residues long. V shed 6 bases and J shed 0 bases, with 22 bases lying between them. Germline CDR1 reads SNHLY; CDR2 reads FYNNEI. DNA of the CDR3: TGTGCCAGCAGGACACCGAGACAGGGACTTTCTAGCACAGATACGCAGTATTTT. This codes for CASRTPRQGLSSTDTQYF.

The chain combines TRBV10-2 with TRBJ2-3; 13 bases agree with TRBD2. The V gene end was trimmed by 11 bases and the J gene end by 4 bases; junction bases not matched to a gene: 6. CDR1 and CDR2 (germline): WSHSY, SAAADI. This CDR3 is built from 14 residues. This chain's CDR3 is CAGGGLAGPDTQYF. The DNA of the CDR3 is TGCGCCGGTGGGGGACTAGCGGGACCAGATACGCAGTATTTT.

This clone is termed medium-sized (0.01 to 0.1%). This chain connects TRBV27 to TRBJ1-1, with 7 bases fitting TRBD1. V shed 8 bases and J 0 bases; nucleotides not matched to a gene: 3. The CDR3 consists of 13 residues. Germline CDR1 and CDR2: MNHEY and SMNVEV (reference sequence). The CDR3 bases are TGTGCCAGCCTGGGACAGATGAACACTGAAGCTTTCTTT. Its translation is CASLGQMNTEAFF.

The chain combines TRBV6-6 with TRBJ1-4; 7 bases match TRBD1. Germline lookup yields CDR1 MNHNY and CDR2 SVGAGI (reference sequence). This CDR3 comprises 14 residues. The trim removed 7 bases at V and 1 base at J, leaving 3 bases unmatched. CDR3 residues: CASISGGTNEKLFF. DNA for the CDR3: TGTGCCAGCATTTCAGGGGGAACTAATGAAAAACTGTTTTTT.

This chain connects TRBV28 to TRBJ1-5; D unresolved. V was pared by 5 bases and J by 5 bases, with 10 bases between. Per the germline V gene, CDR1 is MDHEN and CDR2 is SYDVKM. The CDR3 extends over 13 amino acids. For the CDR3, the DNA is TGTGCCAGCAGTGCGCAGAGGGATCAGCCCCAGCATTTT. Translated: CASSAQRDQPQHF.

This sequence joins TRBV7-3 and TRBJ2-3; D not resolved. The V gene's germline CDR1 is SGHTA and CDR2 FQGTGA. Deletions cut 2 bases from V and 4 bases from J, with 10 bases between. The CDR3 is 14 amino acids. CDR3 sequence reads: CASSLRSSPDTQYF. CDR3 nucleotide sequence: TGTGCCAGCAGCTTACGATCCTCTCCAGATACGCAGTATTTT.

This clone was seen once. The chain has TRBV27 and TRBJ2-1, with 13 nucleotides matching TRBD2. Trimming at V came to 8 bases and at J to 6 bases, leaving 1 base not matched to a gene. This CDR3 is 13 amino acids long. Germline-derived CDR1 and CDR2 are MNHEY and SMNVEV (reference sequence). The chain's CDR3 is CASRTSGSNEQFF. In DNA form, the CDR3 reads TGTGCCAGCCGGACTAGCGGGAGCAATGAGCAGTTCTTC.

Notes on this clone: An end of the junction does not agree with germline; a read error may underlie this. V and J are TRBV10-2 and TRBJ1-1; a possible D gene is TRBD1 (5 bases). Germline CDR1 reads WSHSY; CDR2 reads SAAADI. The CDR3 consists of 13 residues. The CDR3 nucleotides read TGCGCCAGCACTGAGGGGAATGGCCCTGAAGCTTTCTTT. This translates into CASTEGNGPEAFF.

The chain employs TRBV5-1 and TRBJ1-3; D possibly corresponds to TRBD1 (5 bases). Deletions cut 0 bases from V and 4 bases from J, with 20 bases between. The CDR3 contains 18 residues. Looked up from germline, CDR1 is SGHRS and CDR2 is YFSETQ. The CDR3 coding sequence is TGCGCCAGCAGCTTGGATTTCCCAGGGAAGACTTTAGGAAACACCATATATTTT. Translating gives CASSLDFPGKTLGNTIYF.

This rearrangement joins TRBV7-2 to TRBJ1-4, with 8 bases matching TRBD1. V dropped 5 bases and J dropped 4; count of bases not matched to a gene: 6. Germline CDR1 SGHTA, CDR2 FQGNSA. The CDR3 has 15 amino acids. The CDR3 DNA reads TGTGCCAGCAGCCACGCGACAGGGGATAATGAAAAACTGTTTTTT. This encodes CASSHATGDNEKLFF.

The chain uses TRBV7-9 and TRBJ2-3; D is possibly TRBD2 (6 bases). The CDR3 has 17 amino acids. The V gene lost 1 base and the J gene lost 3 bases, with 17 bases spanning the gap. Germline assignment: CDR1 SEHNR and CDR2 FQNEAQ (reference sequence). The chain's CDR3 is CASSLGGWAGLTDTQYF. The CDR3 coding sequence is TGTGCCAGCAGCTTAGGAGGATGGGCGGGATTGACAGATACGCAGTATTTT.

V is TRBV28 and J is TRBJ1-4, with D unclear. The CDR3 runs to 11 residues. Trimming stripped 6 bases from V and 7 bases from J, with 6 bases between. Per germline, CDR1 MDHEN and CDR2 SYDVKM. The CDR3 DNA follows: TGTGCCAGCAGAGAGCTTGAAAAACTGTTTTTT. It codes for CASRELEKLFF.

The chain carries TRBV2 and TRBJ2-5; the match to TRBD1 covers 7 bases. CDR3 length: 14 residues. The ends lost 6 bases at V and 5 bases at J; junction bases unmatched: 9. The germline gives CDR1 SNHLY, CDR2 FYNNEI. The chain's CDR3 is CASRTGQRWETQYF. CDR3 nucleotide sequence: TGTGCCAGCAGGACGGGACAGCGCTGGGAGACCCAGTACTTC.